Following are 8 T cell receptor beta chains from one sample sequenced in a study of T cell responses to AZD1222 COVID-19 vaccine. The data were produced by immunoSEQ multiplex PCR, yet TCRdb's version contains in-frame clones alone and is incomplete. In the table there are tens of thousands of clones, 80% to 90% of which are singletons. The sequencing used peripheral blood, collected 28 days after the second AZD1222 dose. The receptors come from an adult who received the AZD1222 COVID-19 vaccine.

The genes are TRBV6-5 and TRBJ2-5; 7 bases fit TRBD2. Unmatched junction bases numbered 8, after V lost 6 bases and J lost 4 bases. The germline CDR1 and CDR2 sequences are MNHEY and SVGAGI. This CDR3 is built from 14 residues. For the CDR3, the DNA is TGTGCCAGCAGCCGGGACCCGGGGGGAGAGACCCAGTACTTC. Its translation: CASSRDPGGETQYF.

V usage is TRBV19 and J usage is TRBJ2-1; 8 nucleotides agree with TRBD2. With 3 bases clipped from V and 8 bases from J, the junction kept 9 bases outside the gene matches. There are 15 residues in the CDR3. Germline V lookup: CDR1 LNHDA, CDR2 SQIVND (reference sequence). Written as DNA, the CDR3 is TGTGCCAGTAGTATGGCCGGGAGGGCCGGGGATGAGCAGTTCTTC. It encodes CASSMAGRAGDEQFF.

The CDR3 DNA is TGTGCCAGCAGGACCCCAGGGGCTGTCACTGAAGCTTTCTTT. It codes for CASRTPGAVTEAFF. The gene calls are TRBV6-5 and TRBJ1-1; D possibly corresponds to TRBD1 (6 bases). The germline gives CDR1 MNHEY, CDR2 SVGAGI. The CDR3 consists of 14 residues. Trimming shortened V by 6 bases and J by 4 bases, and 15 bases separated the two germline ends.

The chain is built from TRBV2 and TRBJ2-3; maybe TRBD1 (6 bases). The V gene lost 6 bases and the J gene lost 0 bases, with 13 bases spanning the gap. The CDR3 runs 15 residues. The V gene's germline CDR1 is SNHLY and CDR2 FYNNEI. The CDR3: CASSITGTSTDTQYF. In nucleotides, the CDR3 is TGTGCCAGCAGCATCACAGGGACCAGCACAGATACGCAGTATTTT.

The chain joins TRBV7-9 to TRBJ1-2; perhaps TRBD1 as D (5 bases). The CDR3 sequence is 17 residues long. The germline V and J ends were trimmed by 0 bases and 0 bases, with 14 bases remaining between them. Germline V gives CDR1 SEHNR, CDR2 FQNEAQ (reference sequence). CDR3 bases: TGTGCCAGCAGCTTAGCGTATACGGGGGGACCTAACTATGGCTACACCTTC. The encoded protein is CASSLAYTGGPNYGYTF.

This rearrangement joins TRBV7-8 to TRBJ1-1; D is undetermined. Trimming removed 3 bases from V and 1 base from J, with 9 bases in between. Germline-derived CDR1 and CDR2 are SGHVS and FQNEAQ. The CDR3 consists of 14 residues. CDR3 residues: CASSFRHPNTEAFF. The CDR3 nucleotides read TGTGCCAGCAGCTTCAGGCACCCGAACACTGAAGCTTTCTTT.

V is TRBV7-8 and J is TRBJ1-5; D is uncertain. The V end lost 5 bases, the J end lost 0 bases, and 8 bases lay between the germline ends. Per the germline V gene, CDR1 is SGHVS and CDR2 is FQNEAQ. The length of the CDR3 is 14 residues. The CDR3 is CASSPDLSNQPQHF. CDR3 coding DNA: TGTGCCAGCAGCCCGGACCTTAGCAATCAGCCCCAGCATTTT.

This chain uses TRBV7-6 with TRBJ2-5; the D gene is possibly TRBD1 (6 bases). V lost 4 bases to trimming and J lost 5 bases, with 14 bases between them. The CDR3 extends over 14 amino acids. Germline CDR1 is SGHVS and CDR2 is FNYEAQ. CDR3 DNA sequence: TGTGCCAGCAGCTCCAGGGGTTCGGGGGAGACCCAGTACTTC. Protein sequence: CASSSRGSGETQYF.